This T cell receptor (beta chain) is from a study of lymphopenia after photon versus proton radiotherapy. Overall study findings and caveats: Larger post-nadir TCR diversity loss correlated inversely with survival in deceased patients. Under photons, naive T cells and diversity fell while effector/memory populations rose. Only patients who died were analyzed for survival; proton advantage is unproven. After the lymphocyte nadir, photon-treated repertoires showed oligoclonal expansion, especially of CD8+ Temra cells.

Of note for this clone: Its antigen remains unknown.

Method: immunoSEQ multiplex PCR; TCRdb's copy keeps in-frame clones and lacks some. The sample carries 25,000 to 30,000 clones, roughly 89% recorded once. The receptor was derived from an older woman with cholangiocarcinoma. Some clones in this sample may be carry-over from other donors' samples. The material sequenced was peripheral blood, taken from a patient treated with proton-based radiotherapy.

This CDR3 is CASSLAKLAETDTQYF. The CDR3 nucleotides are TGCGCCAGCAGCTTGGCCAAACTAGCGGAGACAGATACGCAGTATTTT. The chain combines TRBV5-1 with TRBJ2-3; TRBD2 agrees at 8 bases. The V segment lost 0 bases and the J segment 3 bases; nucleotides outside the gene matches: 6. Germline CDR1 is SGHRS and CDR2 is YFSETQ. The CDR3 consists of 16 residues.